The count of the clone carrying this T cell receptor (beta chain) is one. This CDR3 has 16 amino acids. V trimming: 4 bases; J trimming: 4 bases; junction bases outside the gene matches: 8. CDR1 and CDR2 from the germline V gene are SGHRS and YFSETQ. The source of the sample is a study of shared clonotypes between healthy human individuals. Study-wide background: Each donor's CD4 naive and CD4 memory cells filled three plates apiece, CD8 naive two, and CD8 memory one.

The method was immunoSEQ multiplex PCR; TCRdb's version includes in-frame clones alone and lacks a portion of them. The data hold fewer than 2.5 million clones, with 93% observed a single time. The sequencing sample was made of naive CD4+ T cells from PBMCs. Subset reported: CD45RA+ positively selected. The source of this sequence is a man aged 18 to 29 in good health. Some clones in this sample may be carry-over from other donors' samples. The rearrangement uses TRBV5-1 and TRBJ2-1, with TRBD2 identical over 10 bases. The CDR3 protein is CASSLTSLAGYNEQFF. The CDR3 coding sequence is TGCGCCAGCAGCCTGACGTCACTAGCGGGGTACAATGAGCAGTTCTTC.